This entry describes one T cell receptor beta chain. Its antigen specificity is not known. The record has no base qualities; no much larger clone is one base away. In total, 500 to 700 healthy bone marrow donors made up the cohort. All cohort members were sampled while nominally healthy, although unrecorded immune exposures were likely present. The donor was CMV seronegative and was included in the group of around 320 seronegative cohort members. Every donor gave a peripheral blood sample, and the peripheral blood mononuclear cells from that sample were used for TCR beta sequencing. The Qiagen DNeasy Blood Extraction Kit was used to extract genomic DNA from the blood cell samples. Library preparation was by the immunoSEQ multiplex PCR assay. A mixture of 60 forward primers for TCR Vbeta segments and 13 reverse primers for TCR Jbeta segments was used in the multiplex PCR. The CDR3 region of rearranged TCR beta genes was amplified from genomic DNA by a multiplex PCR assay. The Illumina HiSeq System was used to sequence the amplified TCR beta libraries as 87-base-pair reads. The paper's data handling went like this. Across the 670 or so repertoires, a later analysis counted about 81 million unique TCR beta chains, roughly 11 million of which were shared by at least two donors. To remove PCR and sequencing errors, raw reads were error-corrected and collapsed into unique sequences using a nearest-neighbor algorithm that merged closely related sequences. CDR3 sequences were aligned to IMGT reference sequences to assign V, D and J gene segments. Each retained sequence needed at least a six-nucleotide match to both a V gene segment and a J gene segment. A rearrangement was called productive if the CDR3 had no stop codons and remained in frame with V and J, and every other rearrangement was called non-productive. CDR3 was defined by IMGT convention, running from the second conserved V-encoded cysteine to the conserved J-encoded phenylalanine. The earlier analysis of some 600 of the donors excluded sequences that lacked an unambiguous match to a single V gene segment. In an earlier analysis of almost 600 of the donors, a V segment was called functional when productive rearrangements were above 56.7%, and segregating when the standard deviation between donors exceeded 5%. A statistical classification framework was developed to diagnose cytomegalovirus status using the catalog of TCR beta chain sequences. V and J gene assignment, in a later analysis, came from comparing TCR nucleotide sequences with IMGT/GENE-DB human TR gene sequences. A later analysis assigned CDR3 sequences and most-parsimonious VDJ recombination scenarios with the TCRdist pipeline. A later analysis defined each TCR beta chain by its CDR3 amino acid sequence plus V-gene family, and excluded reads lacking a unique V-gene family. To address suspected cross-contamination and a sequencing artifact, a later analysis removed a few hundred highly shared, low-generation-probability nucleotide sequences. For each public chain, a later analysis derived a clonal expansion index from normalized ranks of inferred template counts within each repertoire. Generation probabilities in a later analysis came from a VDJ recombination model fitted to out-of-frame rearrangements, and those results were checked against IGoR. A later analysis scored TCR-TCR, TCR-HLA and TCR-CMV co-occurrence with hypergeometric tests, applying a repertoire-size bias correction to TCR pairs. In a later analysis, false discovery rates were estimated by permuting HLA or CMV assignments 20 times. In a later analysis, co-occurring TCRs were grouped using DBSCAN, with TCRdist sequence similarity added in when clustering inside HLA-allele-positive subsets. Repertoires with fewer than 30,000 or more than 120,000 public chains, plus five repertoires with anomalous nucleotide sharing, were excluded from co-occurrence clustering. In its TCRdb copy, this immuneACCESS table keeps in-frame sequences only and misses some clones. Where compared with another copy, unresolved V genes explain less than half of these, and the others have no known cause. The V and J calls and clone size were taken over from that table, and D and trimming were inferred from the DNA. The sample records about 200,000 clones, roughly 85% of which are singletons. The top ten clones comprise about 1.7% of the sample.

The data were taken from a study of cytomegalovirus exposure and HLA in healthy donors (dated by TCRdb to about 2017). About the study as a whole: An earlier analysis of around 600 of the donors reported approximately 290 Gb of sequence data and roughly 110 million unique TCR beta sequences from approximately 180 million T cells. An early release that covered about 600 HLA-typed donors contained around 300 gigabases of sequencing data and 75 million to 100 million unique TCR sequences. Of the roughly 400 genotyped donors, about 84% fell in the genetic ancestry cluster associated with self-reported Caucasian donors. The study was designed to test whether signatures of past pathogen exposure could be identified by cataloging public T cell receptors. Using immunosequencing, the study profiled T cell repertoires from around 670 subjects and related those repertoires to cytomegalovirus serostatus. A separate validation cohort of more than 100 different subjects was used in addition to the roughly 700-subject first cohort. The study combined high-throughput TCR immunosequencing, statistical association of individual TCRs with disease status, and machine learning to predict cytomegalovirus infection status. In a later analysis, previously published TCR beta repertoires from 550 to 750 donors were re-analyzed and high-resolution HLA genotyping was added so that TCR occurrence patterns could be studied. The later analysis used no new phenotypic data to find candidate immune exposures, relying instead on TCR beta sequences and their occurrence across donors. An earlier analysis of 587 of the donors used high-throughput TCR beta sequencing to judge whether each TCR beta V gene segment behaved as functional or pseudogenic. Donor age, sex, ethnicity and CMV serostatus were collected together with the repertoire data. In a later genetic analysis, genome-wide SNP genotypes for about three fifths of the roughly 670 donors were used, and that subset was treated as a discovery cohort. Every discovery cohort repertoire had been produced on one sequencing platform. Class I and class II HLA loci were covered by the typing at four-digit resolution. Typing coverage varied by locus: roughly 620-640 donors for A, B, C, DRB1 and DQB1; roughly 510 for DQA1; about 600 for DPA1; under 490 for DPB1. Four to six DR-DQ haplotypes were handled as single units for association and clustering, since linkage in the cohort was strong. Among over 350 genotyped donors of the cohort, an average of around 240,000 unique TCR beta nucleotide sequences were sequenced per donor, roughly 20% of them non-productive. Study-wide conclusions, independent of this receptor: For the cohort, immune exposure information was limited to CMV serostatus. In a later analysis, several top co-occurrence clusters were reported to appear linked to parvovirus B19, influenza, CMV and Epstein-Barr virus. Broadly in line with IMGT annotations, most TCR beta V segments showed up in productive rearrangements about 90% or about 30% of the time in an earlier analysis of 587 of the donors. In a later genetic analysis, a missense DCLRE1C variant was associated with V-gene and J-gene trimming of TCR beta chains, and the association was replicated in an independent cohort. Correlated functional status among segregating V segments might reflect linkage disequilibrium, but an unknown experimental factor could not be ruled out. In a later analysis, most CMV-associated TCR beta chains were found to appear HLA-restricted, with HLA associations seemingly driven largely by CMV exposure. Sequencing depth was assumed to be roughly uniform across donors in the presence/absence analyses, though that assumption may not hold. A further reported finding was that TCR beta sequences accurately predicted the HLA-A and HLA-B alleles for most subjects in the first cohort. In vitro tests confirmed that three of the cytomegalovirus-associated TCR beta chains recognize cytomegalovirus antigens. The classifier was reported to diagnose cytomegalovirus status with high specificity and sensitivity in both the original cohort and the validation cohort. In a later analysis, the rate of TCR association differed among HLA loci, with DRB1 alleles having the most associated TCRs and HLA-C alleles having the fewest. It was suggested by the authors that the approach could potentially be generalized to other disease states and immunological phenotypes. The study listed 164 TCR beta chains as associated with cytomegalovirus. This cohort had only TCR beta chains sequenced, and the lack of alpha or paired-chain data limited which features could be detected. While some public TCRs were present in many individuals, most TCR sequences turned up only very rarely across donors. Assigning TCR associations to individual alleles was difficult when HLA alleles, especially DR and DQ, strongly co-occurred. Because the 87-base-pair reads could not distinguish some IMGT-functional V segments, including TRBV6-2 and TRBV6-3, those segments were excluded. Over 15 rarely observed V segments, including chromosome 9 orphons, were excluded from the earlier analysis of approximately 500 of the donors because counts were too low. A later analysis found that HLA-associated TCR beta chains were more clonally expanded and had lower generation probabilities than equally common non-associated chains. Compared with the approximately 670-donor mean, donors in an Asian-associated ancestry cluster had fewer N-insertions in productive TCRs, according to a later genetic analysis. A group of highly shared sequence variants was considered likely to be a technical artifact of the sequencing pipeline. Specific HLA alleles were associated with 16,951 TCR beta sequences at a false discovery rate of 0.05 in a later analysis. HLA typing was unavailable for some donors at each locus, so association tests used only the typed subset.

The cysteine opens and the phenylalanine closes a CDR3 of 15 amino acids. Only the CDR3 DNA is retained, 45 bases long and in frame from the first base. CDR1 and CDR2, per the germline V gene, are SGHDT and YYEEEE. V is reduced by 4 bases and J by 12 bases, leaving a spacing of 23 bases between them. Input material: PBMCs. The chain is encoded by TRBV5-6 joined to TRBJ2-1; TRBD1 is a weak D gene call, 6 bases matching. The sequence came from a woman between 18 and 29 years old in good health and CMV-seronegative. The CDR3 is CASSLPGTPNDGQFF. In nucleotide form, the sequence is TGTGCCAGCAGCCTCCCCGGGACACCAAACGACGGGCAGTTCTTC.